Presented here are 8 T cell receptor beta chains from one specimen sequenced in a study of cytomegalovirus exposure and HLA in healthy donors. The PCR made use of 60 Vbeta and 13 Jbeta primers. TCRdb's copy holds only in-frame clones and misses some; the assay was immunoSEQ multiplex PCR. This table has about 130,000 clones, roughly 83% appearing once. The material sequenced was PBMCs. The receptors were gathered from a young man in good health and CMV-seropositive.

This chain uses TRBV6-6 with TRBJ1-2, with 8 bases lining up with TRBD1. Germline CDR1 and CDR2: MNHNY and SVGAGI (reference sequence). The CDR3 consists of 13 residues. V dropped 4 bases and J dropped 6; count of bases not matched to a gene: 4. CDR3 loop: CASSSGQAHGYTF. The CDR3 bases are TGTGCCAGCAGTTCGGGACAGGCCCATGGCTACACCTTC.

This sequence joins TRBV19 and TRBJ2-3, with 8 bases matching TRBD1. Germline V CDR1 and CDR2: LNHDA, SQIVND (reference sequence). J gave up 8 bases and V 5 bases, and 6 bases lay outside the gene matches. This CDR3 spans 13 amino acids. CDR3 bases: TGTGCCAGTAGTCCGGACAGGGCGGGTACGCAGTATTTT. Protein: CASSPDRAGTQYF.

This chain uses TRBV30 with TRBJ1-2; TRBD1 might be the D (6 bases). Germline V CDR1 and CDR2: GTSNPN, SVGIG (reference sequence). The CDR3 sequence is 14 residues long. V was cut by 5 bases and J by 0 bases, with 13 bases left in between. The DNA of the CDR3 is TGTGCCTGGGGACGGACAGCCGCTAACTATGGCTACACCTTC. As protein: CAWGRTAANYGYTF.

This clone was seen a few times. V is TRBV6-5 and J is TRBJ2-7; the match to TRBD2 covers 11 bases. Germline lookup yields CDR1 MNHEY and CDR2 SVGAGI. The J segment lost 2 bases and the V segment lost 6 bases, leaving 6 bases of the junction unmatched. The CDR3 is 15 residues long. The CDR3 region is CASRPLAGGTYEQYF. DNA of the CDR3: TGTGCCAGCAGGCCTCTAGCGGGGGGCACCTACGAGCAGTACTTC.

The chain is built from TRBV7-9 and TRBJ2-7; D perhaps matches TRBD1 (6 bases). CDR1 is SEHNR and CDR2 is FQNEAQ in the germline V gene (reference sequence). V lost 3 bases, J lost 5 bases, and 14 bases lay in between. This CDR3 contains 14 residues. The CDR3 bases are TGTGCCAGCAGCTTGAGGGACAACCTTGACGAGCAGTACTTC. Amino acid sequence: CASSLRDNLDEQYF.

The CDR3 region has the DNA TGTGCCAGCAGCTTGAGGGGGGGCCCCACCGGGGAGCTGTTTTTT. Residues: CASSLRGGPTGELFF. The rearrangement uses TRBV13 and TRBJ2-2; possibly TRBD2 for D (7 bases). Trimming removed 3 bases from V and 4 bases from J, with 12 bases in between. Per the germline V gene, CDR1 is PRHDT and CDR2 is FYEKMQ (reference sequence). This CDR3 region has 15 residues.

The DNA of the CDR3 is TGTGCCAGTAGTATTGAGGGTCTCTATAGCAATCAGCCCCAGCATTTT. This translates into CASSIEGLYSNQPQHF. The rearrangement joins TRBV19 to TRBJ1-5; no clear D. The CDR3 has 16 amino acids. The germline V gene encodes CDR1 LNHDA and CDR2 SQIVND (reference sequence). Between the trimmed V and J ends, which lost 3 bases and 0 bases, there was a span of 12 bases.

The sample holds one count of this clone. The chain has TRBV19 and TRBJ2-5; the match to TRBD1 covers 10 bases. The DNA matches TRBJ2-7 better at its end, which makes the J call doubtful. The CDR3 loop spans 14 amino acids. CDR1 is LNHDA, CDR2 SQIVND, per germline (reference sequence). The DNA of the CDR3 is TGTGCCAGTAGTAAACCGGGACAGGGGTACGAGCAGTACTTC. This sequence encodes CASSKPGQGYEQYF.